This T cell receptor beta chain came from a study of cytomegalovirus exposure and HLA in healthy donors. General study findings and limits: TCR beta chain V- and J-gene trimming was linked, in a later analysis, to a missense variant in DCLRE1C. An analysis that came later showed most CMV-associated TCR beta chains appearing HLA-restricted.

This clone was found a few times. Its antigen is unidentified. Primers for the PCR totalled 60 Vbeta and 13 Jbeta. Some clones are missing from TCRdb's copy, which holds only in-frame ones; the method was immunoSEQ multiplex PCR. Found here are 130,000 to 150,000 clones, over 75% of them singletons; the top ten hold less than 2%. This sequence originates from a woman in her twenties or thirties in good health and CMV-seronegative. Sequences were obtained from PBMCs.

CDR3 sequence (DNA): TGTGCCAGCAGTGGGGGACAGGGGGGCTATGGCTACACCTTC. It codes for CASSGGQGGYGYTF. The gene calls are TRBV11-2 and TRBJ1-2, with 11 bases aligning to TRBD1. Per the germline V gene, CDR1 is SGHAT and CDR2 is FQNNGV. The CDR3 extends over 14 amino acids. V was clipped by 6 bases and J by 4 bases; unmatched bases: 4.